In this sample, the clone carrying this T cell receptor beta chain turned up many times. Its antigen is not known. Losses at the gene ends were 1 base for V and 5 bases for J; bases not matched to a gene: 11. This CDR3 spans 16 amino acids. Germline CDR1 is SGHDT and CDR2 is YYEEEE. The entry originates in a study of identical twins. General study findings and limits: Beta out-of-frame sequences showed weaker excess sharing between twins.

Each CDR3 protein is one row after TCRdb ran MiXCR on the 5' RACE reads. Seen here are about 570,000 distinct CDR3 sequences, more than 9% observed once, and the top ten hold under 3%. Another study also made use of these data, one on yellow fever vaccine responses in identical twins.

The receptor was isolated from a woman aged 18-29 years in good health. The rearrangement joins TRBV5-6 to TRBJ2-7; 8 bases fit TRBD1. Sequencing used PBMCs. The CDR3 loop is CASSLRFGQGADEQYF. The CDR3 DNA reads as TGTGCCAGCAGCTTGCGGTTTGGGCAGGGGGCGGACGAGCAGTACTTC.